The clone carrying this TCR beta chain showed up many times. Its antigen is currently unknown. The sample's time point: newly diagnosed GD, antithyroid drugs for less than 3 months. Scientists built the TCR library using RNA that was extracted from PBMCs. The sample belongs to a study of regulatory T cells in long-lasting Graves disease. Study-level findings and limits: Lower TCR diversity was seen in persistent Graves' patients than in newly diagnosed ones. Persistent disease was characterized by preferential usage of TRBV28, TRBJ1-2 and TRBJ2-5.

Germline V gives CDR1 DFQATT, CDR2 SNEGSKA (reference sequence). The CDR3 covers 15 residues. The V gene end was trimmed by 1 base and the J gene end by 3 bases; junction bases not matched to a gene: 7. Sequencing libraries for TCR beta were prepared with iRepertoire HTBI primers and Arm-PCR of CDR3 regions. Each CDR3 protein is one row after TCRdb ran MiXCR on the multiplex PCR reads. The data show 530,000 or so distinct CDR3 sequences, with 15% to 20% seen just once and 12% held by the top ten. In addition, the sample was reused for a study of T cells in Graves' hyperthyroidism and ophthalmopathy.

The chain carries TRBV20-1 and TRBJ2-7; 9 bases fit TRBD1. The sequence derives from a man younger than 35 with Graves disease. Sequencing was performed on peripheral blood mononuclear cells (PBMCs), taken at new diagnosis, from a patient treated with antithyroid drugs. The CDR3 DNA reads as TGCAGTGCTAGAGTCGGACAGGGGAGGTACTACGAGCAGTACTTC. Translating gives CSARVGQGRYYEQYF.